This TCR beta chain was observed in a study of CD8 T cells in ankylosing spondylitis. The TCR beta libraries were generated through quantitative 5'-RACE incorporating molecular barcodes. Using its own MiXCR run on the 5' RACE reads, TCRdb lists one record per CDR3 protein. The table lists 250,000 to 400,000 distinct CDR3 sequences, around a tenth of them singletons. V lost 4 bases to trimming and J lost 2 bases; unmatched junction nucleotides: 7. This CDR3 contains 15 residues. Germline CDR1 is SGHKS and CDR2 is YYEKEE (reference sequence). Study-wide results and caveats: Fewer than ten highly homologous variants made up a TCR beta motif, and this motif appeared characteristic of ankylosing spondylitis blood. Clones tied to disease were said to be significantly enriched in matched ankylosing spondylitis synovial fluid. Peripheral blood held disease-linked clones only at relatively low frequency, and these were CD8+.

This clonotype was counted at least ten times. The antigen is unknown. The sequence was obtained from a female donor with ankylosing spondylitis or in good health (not recorded which). Sequencing was performed on blood, either unsorted or a sorted T cell fraction (not recorded which). J is TRBJ2-7 and V is TRBV5-5, with TRBD1 identical over 9 bases. In DNA form, the CDR3 reads TGTGCCAGCAGCGCCGGGACAGGGTTTACCTACGAGCAGTACTTC. The encoded protein is CASSAGTGFTYEQYF. Drawing the rest from reference TRBV5-5 and TRBJ2-7, the complete variable domain is DAGVTQSPTHLIKTRGQQVTLRCSPISGHKSVSWYQQVLGQGPQFIFQYYEKEERGRGNFPDRFSARQFPNYSSELNVNALLLGDSALYLCASSAGTGFTYEQYFGPGTRLTVT.